This is a list of T cell receptor beta chains from one sample in a study of beta chain features in type 1 diabetes. Method: immunoSEQ multiplex PCR; TCRdb's copy keeps in-frame clones and lacks some. The repertoire holds some 150,000 clones, with more than 9% as singletons. The sequenced sample consisted of naive CD4+ T cells from blood. The receptors stem from a man aged 18 to 35 in good health. Each CDR3 is given with its conserved first and last residue. Fields, in order: J gene, D gene, clone size, V gene, CDR3 protein, CDR3 DNA. D genes are given only for firm matches. Clone size is stated in some rows and not others, as once, few, many or a class when expanded.

TRBJ1-1,.,.,TRBV2,CATTVFGVNTEAFF,TGTGCCACCACGGTTTTCGGGGTGAACACTGAAGCTTTCTTT
TRBJ2-7,.,.,TRBV27,CASSRESTGSREQYF,TGTGCCAGCAGTCGAGAATCCACAGGGTCCCGCGAGCAGTACTTC
TRBJ1-2,.,.,TRBV2,CASSGIGGPSLGYTF,TGTGCCAGCAGTGGGATCGGGGGGCCCTCCCTAGGCTACACCTTC
TRBJ1-4,.,.,TRBV11-2,CASSLGTATNEKLFF,TGTGCCAGCAGCTTAGGGACAGCAACTAATGAAAAACTGTTTTTT
TRBJ1-2,.,few,TRBV6-4,CASSRDTNYGYTF,TGTGCCAGCAGTAGGGACACAAACTATGGCTACACCTTC
TRBJ2-4,TRBD1,few,TRBV18,CASSPDPGTVKYIQYF,TGTGCCAGCTCACCAGACCCCGGGACAGTAAAATACATTCAGTACTTC
TRBJ2-7,TRBD1,.,TRBV6-5,CASSSTGKIYEQYF,TGTGCCAGCAGTTCGACAGGGAAAATCTACGAGCAGTACTTC
TRBJ2-7,.,few,TRBV5-4,CASTLGGGRTYEQYF,TGTGCCAGCACTCTGGGGGGAGGCAGGACCTACGAGCAGTACTTC
TRBJ1-1,TRBD1,.,TRBV10-3,CANKDEGQGTEAFF,TGTGCCAACAAGGACGAGGGACAGGGCACTGAAGCTTTCTTT
TRBJ2-7,TRBD2,.,TRBV9,CASSPGGTSGAIGEQYF,TGTGCCAGCAGCCCTGGGGGGACTAGCGGGGCAATTGGCGAGCAGTACTTC
TRBJ2-2,.,many,TRBV4-3,CASSQVRGAGELFF,TGCGCCAGCAGCCAAGTACGCGGGGCCGGGGAGCTGTTTTTT
TRBJ2-7,TRBD2,few,TRBV11-2,CASSLFGGGTYEQYF,TGTGCCAGCAGCTTATTTGGCGGGGGGACCTACGAGCAGTACTTC
TRBJ2-6,.,.,TRBV11-2,CASSLASAGYSGANVLTF,TGTGCCAGCAGCTTAGCTAGTGCTGGCTACTCTGGGGCCAACGTCCTGACTTTC
TRBJ2-7,TRBD1,.,TRBV28,CASWPGQGLYEQYF,TGTGCCAGCTGGCCGGGACAGGGGTTATACGAGCAGTACTTC
TRBJ2-5,.,.,TRBV5-1,CASSAGRETQYF,TGCGCCAGCAGCGCGGGGCGGGAGACCCAGTACTTC
TRBJ2-7,TRBD2,few,TRBV4-3,CASSQDAPGGLAEQYF,TGCGCCAGCAGCCAAGACGCACCCGGGGGGTTAGCCGAGCAGTACTTC
TRBJ1-5,TRBD1,few,TRBV2,CASSELGTGAGQPQHF,TGTGCCAGCAGTGAGTTGGGGACAGGGGCGGGTCAGCCCCAGCATTTT
TRBJ1-5,TRBD1,.,TRBV7-8,CASSQLTGFSNQPQHF,TGTGCCAGCAGCCAATTGACAGGGTTCTCCAATCAGCCCCAGCATTTT
TRBJ2-6,.,.,TRBV10-3,CAISEIRSGANVLTF,TGTGCCATCAGTGAGATCCGCTCTGGGGCCAACGTCCTGACTTTC
TRBJ1-2,.,.,TRBV7-3,CASSLEGANYGYTF,TGTGCCAGCAGCTTAGAGGGAGCTAACTATGGCTACACCTTC
TRBJ2-2,TRBD2,few,TRBV5-4,CASSQVTGGNTGELFF,TGTGCCAGCAGCCAAGTTACGGGGGGGAACACCGGGGAGCTGTTTTTT
TRBJ2-2,TRBD2,.,TRBV9,CASDLGGINTGELFF,TGTGCCAGCGACCTCGGGGGGATCAACACCGGGGAGCTGTTTTTT
TRBJ1-1,.,few,TRBV6-4,CASSERTGTEAFF,TGTGCCAGCAGTGAGAGGACGGGGACTGAAGCTTTCTTT
TRBJ1-5,TRBD1,.,TRBV10-3,CAISEGGGGVSNQPQHF,TGTGCCATCAGTGAGGGTGGAGGGGGCGTTAGCAATCAGCCCCAGCATTTT
TRBJ2-5,.,few,TRBV5-1,CASSLTRGSQETQYF,TGCGCCAGCAGCTTGACCAGGGGAAGCCAAGAGACCCAGTACTTC
TRBJ2-5,TRBD2,few,TRBV30,CAWRAGGNQETQYF,TGTGCCTGGAGGGCCGGGGGGAACCAAGAGACCCAGTACTTC
TRBJ1-2,.,few,TRBV4-1,CASSRTDFYGYTF,TGCGCCAGCAGCCGGACAGATTTCTATGGCTACACCTTC
TRBJ2-7,.,.,TRBV5-1,CASSLGQAVYEQYF,TGCGCCAGCAGCTTGGGACAGGCGGTCTACGAGCAGTACTTC
TRBJ1-3,.,.,TRBV7-6,CASSLDRGNTIYF,TGTGCCAGCAGCCTCGACAGGGGAAACACCATATATTTT
TRBJ1-2,TRBD1,few,TRBV5-1,CASSPGTGVYGYTF,TGCGCCAGCAGCCCCGGGACAGGGGTCTATGGCTACACCTTC
TRBJ2-7,.,.,TRBV2,CASSERRGEQYF,TGTGCCAGCAGTGAAAGGCGGGGCGAGCAGTACTTC